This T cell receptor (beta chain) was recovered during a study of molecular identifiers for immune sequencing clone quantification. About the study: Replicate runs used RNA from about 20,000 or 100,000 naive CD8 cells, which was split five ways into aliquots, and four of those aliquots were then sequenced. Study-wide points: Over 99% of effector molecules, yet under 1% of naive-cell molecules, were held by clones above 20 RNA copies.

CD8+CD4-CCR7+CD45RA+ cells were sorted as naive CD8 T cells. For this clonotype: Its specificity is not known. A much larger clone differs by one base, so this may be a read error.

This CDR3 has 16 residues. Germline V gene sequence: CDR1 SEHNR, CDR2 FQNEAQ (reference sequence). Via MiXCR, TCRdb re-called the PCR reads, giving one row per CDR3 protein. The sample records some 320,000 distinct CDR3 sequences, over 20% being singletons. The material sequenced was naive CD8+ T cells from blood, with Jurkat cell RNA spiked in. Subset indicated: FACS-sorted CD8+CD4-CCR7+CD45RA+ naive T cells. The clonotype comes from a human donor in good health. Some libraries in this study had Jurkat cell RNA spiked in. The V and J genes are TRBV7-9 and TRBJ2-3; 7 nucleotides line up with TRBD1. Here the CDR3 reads CASSSARDRPTGTQYF. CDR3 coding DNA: TGTGCCAGCAGCTCTGCCCGGGACAGACCCACAGGTACGCAGTATTTT. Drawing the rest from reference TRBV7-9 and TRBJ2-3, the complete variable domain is DTGVSQNPRHKITKRGQNVTFRCDPISEHNRLYWYRQTLGQGPEFLTYFQNEAQLEKSRLLSDRFSAERPKGSFSTLEIQRTEQGDSAMYLCASSSARDRPTGTQYFGPGTRLTVL.